A selection of T cell receptor beta chains follows, all from one sample in a study of PD-L1 blockade in urothelial cancer. Libraries were prepared by immunoSEQ multiplex PCR; TCRdb keeps only in-frame clonotypes and omits some of them. The sample includes just over 35,000 clones, more than 75% of them seen just once. The sample consisted of PBMCs, taken around atezolizumab (anti-PD-L1) treatment. These receptors were taken from a man in his forties or fifties with urothelial cancer. The conserved cysteine and the conserved F or W are not part of the CDR3 here. Fields, in order: V gene, J gene, CDR3 protein.

TRBV6-6,TRBJ2-1,ASRRTSDSSYNEQF
TRBV19,TRBJ1-2,ASSTENGQYGGYT
TRBV18,TRBJ1-5,ASSRTDQPQH
TRBV2,TRBJ1-5,ASRDRRNQPQH
TRBV5-1,TRBJ1-1,ASSAHNKNTEAF
TRBV6-6,TRBJ1-5,ASSSSYRTNNQPQH
TRBV6-6,TRBJ1-2,ASVGLYGYT
TRBV5-1,TRBJ2-2,ASSLNWASGVTGELF
TRBV4-2,TRBJ2-3,ASSRLAGEGATDTQY
TRBV27,TRBJ2-3,ASSSLAGGDTQY
TRBV7-8,TRBJ1-1,ASSLLRTTNTEAF
TRBV5-1,TRBJ2-7,ASSPTEALYEQY
TRBV15,TRBJ1-3,ATSRDVGLAGGRNTIY
TRBV28,TRBJ2-2,ASKERDGELF
TRBV19,TRBJ2-2,ASRAYTGELF
TRBV28,TRBJ1-2,ASSLPQRKGYT
TRBV5-4,TRBJ2-1,ASSQQDRYNEQF
TRBV7-6,TRBJ2-7,ASSLGTTYEQY
TRBV5-1,TRBJ2-3,ASSLEGGSTDTQY